This T cell receptor beta chain was observed in a study of blood T cells in healthy people across ages. General study results and limits: TCR beta diversity, measured per million T cells, fell in a roughly linear way with age.

As to this clonotype: As yet, its antigen is unknown.

In each sample, at least 7 million PBMCs were isolated. The authors ran a second PCR of roughly 6 to 12 cycles using a sample-barcoded 5' primer and a J-beta primer mix. TCRdb passed the 5' RACE reads through MiXCR, listing each CDR3 protein once. The table lists almost 1 million distinct CDR3 sequences, 51% of them singletons. V was pared by 4 bases and J by 4 bases, with 7 bases of the junction left unmatched. This CDR3 is built from 16 residues. Germline lookup yields CDR1 SGHVS and CDR2 FQNEAQ. The chain has TRBV7-8 and TRBJ2-7, with TRBD2 identical over 13 bases. The receptor comes from a woman aged 55-70 years in good health. Material: blood. This CDR3 is CASSSALTSGRYEQYF. The CDR3 bases are TGTGCCAGCAGCTCGGCCTTGACTAGCGGGAGGTACGAGCAGTACTTC.